The 16 T cell receptor beta chains below all came from one sample that was sequenced in a study of T-cell reconstitution after alpha-beta-depleted transplantation in children (TCRdb year 2016). The method was PCR. Sequenced using an Illumina HiSeq 2500. TCR library preparation used molecular barcoding, with unique molecular identifiers applied to normalize quantification of the TCRbeta repertoire. TCRdb trimmed public reads at Q25 via fastp, called clones via MiXCR and kept in-frame beta chains. Rows are unified per CDR3 protein, each entry keeping the most common DNA and genes. In all, the sample holds 250,000 to 300,000 distinct CDR3 sequences, and approximately 9.6% of those were seen once. 10% of the sample is taken by the ten largest. Material: PBMCs from the stem cell graft donor, obtained from the stem cell graft. All receptors come from a human donor who donated a stem cell graft to a child with SCID.

This clonotype was found a few times. The rearrangement uses TRBV12-5 and TRBJ2-7; D is uncertain. The CDR3 covers 15 residues. CDR1 and CDR2 (germline): LGHNT, FRNRAP. V was clipped by 6 bases and J by 5 bases, with 20 bases between them. The CDR3 spells CASGKIQFHANEQYF. The CDR3 DNA sequence: TGTGCTAGTGGAAAGATTCAGTTTCATGCTAACGAGCAGTACTTC.

The table lists this clonotype with a few counts. The V and J genes are TRBV7-8 and TRBJ2-3, with TRBD1 as a possible D gene (5 bases). The CDR3 totals 15 residues. CDR1 SGHVS and CDR2 FQNEAQ come from the germline V gene. V shed 6 bases and J shed 0 bases, with 13 bases lying between them. The chain's CDR3 is CASRNTGQSTDTQYF. The CDR3 DNA reads as TGTGCCAGCAGAAATACAGGACAAAGCACAGATACGCAGTATTTT.

As for this clonotype: Just one base apart from a much larger clone, this may be a read error. This sequence joins TRBV5-5 and TRBJ2-2, with D unclear. The germline V gene has CDR1 SGHKS and CDR2 YYEKEE (reference sequence). This CDR3 is built from 16 residues. The CDR3 spells CAGSSELLANTGELFF. CDR3 nucleotide sequence: TGTGCCGGCAGCTCTGAACTGCTCGCGAACACCGGGGAGCTGTTTTTT. Using reference TRBV5-5 and TRBJ2-2 for the parts outside the CDR3, the full variable domain is DAGVTQSPTHLIKTRGQQVTLRCSPISGHKSVSWYQQVLGQGPQFIFQYYEKEERGRGNFPDRFSARQFPNYSSELNVNALLLGDSALYLCAGSSELLANTGELFFGEGSRLTVL.

This clonotype came up many times. CDR3 nucleotide sequence: TGTGCCAGCAGCTCTATCCGCGACGAGCAGTACTTC. It codes for CASSSIRDEQYF. The chain uses TRBV7-9 and TRBJ2-7; the D is unclear. V gave up 4 bases and J gave up 5 bases, with 9 bases separating them. This CDR3 region has 12 residues. The germline V gene encodes CDR1 SEHNR and CDR2 FQNEAQ (reference sequence).

CDR3 in DNA: TGTGCCAGCAGCTCAATGGACGGGTACAACTACGAGCAGTACTTC. It codes for CASSSMDGYNYEQYF. This rearrangement joins TRBV5-5 to TRBJ2-7; no definite D call. CDR3 size: 15 residues. Germline V CDR1 and CDR2: SGHKS, YYEKEE (reference sequence). V lost 3 bases and J lost 3, with 16 bases in between. The variable domain in full, completed from reference TRBV5-5 and TRBJ2-7, reads DAGVTQSPTHLIKTRGQQVTLRCSPISGHKSVSWYQQVLGQGPQFIFQYYEKEERGRGNFPDRFSARQFPNYSSELNVNALLLGDSALYLCASSSMDGYNYEQYFGPGTRLTVT.

This clonotype turned up a few times. V gene TRBV7-9 combines with J gene TRBJ2-7; D not resolved. Germline CDR1 is SEHNR and CDR2 is FQNEAQ (reference sequence). The CDR3 covers 16 residues. The V and J ends lost 0 bases and 6 bases respectively, with 18 bases between them. The CDR3 loop reads CASSLAHGVTMGEQYF. The CDR3 coding sequence is TGTGCCAGCAGCTTAGCGCATGGGGTGACGATGGGCGAGCAGTACTTC.

This clonotype turned up a few times. This sequence joins TRBV5-1 and TRBJ2-1; D might be TRBD1 or TRBD2, each matching 5 bases. Germline lookup yields CDR1 SGHRS and CDR2 YFSETQ. The CDR3 has 14 residues. V gave up 4 bases and J gave up 9 bases, with 17 bases separating them. For the CDR3, the DNA is TGCGCCAGCAGCCCCCCTTGGGGGATGTCTGAGCAGTTCTTC. It is translated as CASSPPWGMSEQFF.

This clonotype was observed a handful of times. The chain is built from TRBV5-1 and TRBJ1-2; 7 bases align to TRBD1. Trimming at V came to 4 bases and at J to 4 bases, leaving 4 bases not matched to a gene. The CDR3 length is 13 residues. CDR1 is SGHRS and CDR2 is YFSETQ in the germline V gene. This CDR3 reads CASSIGDSYGYTF. In DNA form, the CDR3 reads TGCGCCAGCAGCATAGGGGACAGCTATGGCTACACCTTC.

The rearrangement uses TRBV3-1 and TRBJ2-3, with 9 positions matching TRBD1. The CDR3 is 15 residues long. Germline CDR1 LGHDT, CDR2 YNNKEL (reference sequence). J gave up 3 bases and V 10 bases, and 11 bases lay outside the gene matches. CDR3 in amino acids: CATCQLGTGTDTQYF. The CDR3 bases are TGTGCCACCTGCCAACTGGGGACAGGGACAGATACGCAGTATTTT.

There are a few counts of this clonotype. The chain uses TRBV12-3 or TRBV12-4 and TRBJ2-7; D may be TRBD2 (6 bases). The CDR3 length is 17 residues. Trimming took 6 bases from V and 0 from J, leaving 21 bases between them. The CDR3 DNA reads TGTGCCAGCAGCCCCCGAGCGGGCACAGGTCTCTCCTACGAGCAGTACTTC. Residues: CASSPRAGTGLSYEQYF.

The V call is TRBV5-1, the J call TRBJ1-1; D ambiguous. The CDR3 is 13 amino acids. With 0 bases removed from V and 4 bases from J, the gap between germline ends came to 7 bases. Germline loops: CDR1 SGHRS, CDR2 YFSETQ. CDR3 loop: CASSLASVTEAFF. DNA for the CDR3: TGCGCCAGCAGCTTGGCCTCTGTCACTGAAGCTTTCTTT.

V usage is TRBV12-3 or TRBV12-4 and J usage is TRBJ2-2; D not resolved. The CDR3 covers 14 residues. V shed 2 bases and J shed 5 bases, with 9 bases lying between them. The CDR3 sequence: CASSLLSRTGELFF. CDR3 DNA sequence: TGTGCCAGCAGTTTACTATCCAGAACCGGGGAGCTGTTTTTT.

This clonotype was seen at least ten times. The chain uses TRBV2 and TRBJ2-7; 8 bases match TRBD1. The CDR3 has 13 amino acids. The V gene end was trimmed by 9 bases and the J gene end by 5 bases; junction bases not matched to a gene: 9. From germline, CDR1 is SNHLY and CDR2 FYNNEI. CDR3 residues: CASHGDRGNEQYF. CDR3 nucleotide sequence: TGTGCCAGTCACGGAGACAGGGGCAACGAGCAGTACTTC.

V gene TRBV6-1 combines with J gene TRBJ1-2, with D tentatively TRBD1 (5 bases). CDR1 is MNHNS, CDR2 SASEGT, per germline. V was trimmed by 6 bases and J by 0 bases, leaving 20 bases between them. CDR3 length: 17 amino acids. The CDR3 here is CASSRTPISGANYGYTF. Here the CDR3 DNA reads TGTGCCAGCAGCAGGACTCCGATCTCGGGGGCTAACTATGGCTACACCTTC.

The chain combines TRBV12-3 or TRBV12-4 with TRBJ2-5; 9 bases map to TRBD2. The ends lost 6 bases at V and 5 bases at J; junction bases unmatched: 7. The CDR3 loop spans 14 amino acids. The CDR3 loop is CASRSGLARETQYF. DNA for the CDR3: TGTGCCAGCAGGTCAGGACTAGCGAGGGAGACCCAGTACTTC.

The chain carries TRBV10-3 and TRBJ2-3, with D uncertain. The germline CDR1 and CDR2 sequences are ENHRY and SYGVKD. V was trimmed by 3 bases and J by 6 bases, leaving 4 bases between them. This CDR3 is 11 amino acids long. The CDR3 nucleotides are TGTGCCATCAGTGATAGGGATACGCAGTATTTT. The encoded protein is CAISDRDTQYF.